These 23 T cell receptor beta chains originate from one sample sequenced in a study of regulatory T cells in long-lasting Graves disease. Time point described: newly diagnosed GD, antithyroid drugs for less than 3 months. Construction of the TCR library relied on RNA isolated from PBMCs. CDR3-region Arm-PCR and iRepertoire HTBI primers produced the TCR beta libraries. One entry per CDR3 protein, called by TCRdb with MiXCR from the multiplex PCR reads. This table holds some 370,000 distinct CDR3 sequences, 12% found once. This sample also appeared in a second study, on T cells in Graves' hyperthyroidism and ophthalmopathy.

The specimen comprised peripheral blood mononuclear cells (PBMCs), sampled at new diagnosis, from a patient treated with antithyroid drugs. All receptors come from a woman between 18 and 30 years old with Graves disease.

This sequence joins TRBV28 and TRBJ2-6; perhaps D is TRBD1 or TRBD2 (6 bases each). This CDR3 is built from 16 residues. With 3 bases removed from V and 4 bases from J, the gap between germline ends came to 13 bases. Germline lookup yields CDR1 MDHEN and CDR2 SYDVKM. The CDR3 DNA sequence: TGTGCCAGCAGTTTGTCGGGGGCGGACGGGGCCAACGTCCTGACTTTC. Translation: CASSLSGADGANVLTF.

This clonotype was observed at least ten times. In DNA form, the CDR3 reads TGTGCCACCAGGGGAGGGGCAGGTGCTAAAGCTGAAGCTTTCTTT. It translates to CATRGGAGAKAEAFF. The chain has TRBV24-1 and TRBJ1-1, with a possible D match to TRBD1 (5 bases). The CDR3 covers 15 residues. Trimming removed 7 bases from V and 6 bases from J, with 20 bases in between. Germline CDR1 KGHDR, CDR2 SFDVKD.

This clonotype has just a few counts. V is TRBV7-9 and J is TRBJ2-1, with TRBD1 matching 7 bases. With 10 bases clipped from V and 5 bases from J, the junction kept 11 bases outside the gene matches. This CDR3 is 14 amino acids long. Germline V gene lookup returns CDR1 SEHNR and CDR2 FQNEAQ (reference sequence). This CDR3 reads CATIDRAVNNEQFF. For the CDR3, the DNA is TGTGCCACGATCGACAGGGCTGTAAACAATGAGCAGTTCTTC.

There are many counts of this clonotype. The chain combines TRBV7-2 with TRBJ2-5; 9 nucleotides align to TRBD2. This CDR3 spans 16 amino acids. Trimming removed 1 base from V and 1 base from J; junction bases left unmatched: 4. Germline CDR1 and CDR2: SGHTA and FQGNSA. In DNA, the CDR3 is TGTGCCAGCAGCTTAGGGCTAGCGGGACCCCAAGAGACCCAGTACTTC. Protein sequence: CASSLGLAGPQETQYF.

The chain employs TRBV29-1 and TRBJ2-7; TRBD1 agrees at 10 bases. Unmatched junction bases numbered 4, after V lost 7 bases and J lost 4 bases. CDR1 is SQVTM and CDR2 is ANQGSEA in the germline V gene. This CDR3 contains 12 residues. Here the CDR3 DNA reads TGCAGCGGTCTGGGACAGGGGTACGAGCAGTACTTC. Translated, it gives CSGLGQGYEQYF.

The chain couples TRBV12-3 or TRBV12-4 to TRBJ2-7; TRBD2 matches at 14 bases. V dropped 6 bases and J dropped 7; count of bases not matched to a gene: 5. CDR3 size: 14 residues. In nucleotides, the CDR3 is TGTGCCAGCAGCCAGGGACTAGCGGGAGTTGAGCAGTACTTC. Amino acid sequence: CASSQGLAGVEQYF.

Details on this clonotype: Its ends do not fully match the called genes, so a read error is possible. The chain recombines TRBV7-9 with TRBJ1-2; no clear D. Germline CDR1 reads SEHNR; CDR2 reads FQNEAQ (reference sequence). The CDR3 sequence is 13 residues long. In nucleotides, the CDR3 is TGTGCCAGCAGCACGGGTTTGAACTATGGCAACACCTTC. This translates into CASSTGLNYGNTF.

This clonotype was seen many times. V and J are TRBV12-3 or TRBV12-4 and TRBJ1-1; weak D call: TRBD1 (5 bases). The V and J ends lost 1 base and 0 bases respectively, with 15 bases between them. The CDR3 is made up of 17 amino acids. DNA of the CDR3: TGTGCCAGCAGTTTAGTGTTGCAGGGTGAGCTGAACACTGAAGCTTTCTTT. This translates into CASSLVLQGELNTEAFF.

This clonotype was recorded many times. This chain joins TRBV24-1 and TRBJ2-3; 11 positions agree with TRBD2. The CDR3 sequence is 17 residues long. Germline CDR1 and CDR2: KGHDR and SFDVKD. The junction had 9 bases not matched to a gene; V was cut back by 6 bases and J by 2 bases. For the CDR3, the DNA is TGTGCCACCAGTCATGCGGGACTAGCGGTATCCACAGATACGCAGTATTTT. Translating gives CATSHAGLAVSTDTQYF.

This clonotype was recorded many times. The CDR3 sequence: CASSQDPGWLDTEAFF. The CDR3 DNA follows: TGTGCCAGCAGCCAAGATCCCGGGTGGCTCGACACTGAAGCTTTCTTT. The rearrangement links TRBV14 to TRBJ1-1; D uncertain. Germline loops: CDR1 SGHDN, CDR2 FVKESK. The V gene lost 0 bases and the J gene lost 3 bases, with 14 bases spanning the gap. There are 16 residues in the CDR3.

This clonotype was seen more than once but under ten times. V and J are TRBV6-2 or TRBV6-3 and TRBJ2-6; tentatively, D is TRBD1 or TRBD2 (5 bases each). The CDR3 loop spans 17 amino acids. Germline V gene lookup returns CDR1 MNHEY and CDR2 SVGEGT. The V and J ends lost 7 bases and 0 bases respectively, with 16 bases between them. The CDR3 spells CASTESGRRSGANVLTF. The CDR3 nucleotides read TGTGCCAGCACTGAGTCGGGACGCCGCTCTGGGGCCAACGTCCTGACTTTC.

The rearrangement links TRBV4-3 to TRBJ2-1; D not resolved. Germline CDR1 reads LGHNA; CDR2 reads YSLEER. The CDR3 is 15 residues long. V was trimmed by 4 bases and J by 1 base, leaving 11 bases between them. CDR3 bases: TGCGCCAGCAGCCTCCCCCTGGGGTCCTACAATGAGCAGTTCTTC. Protein product: CASSLPLGSYNEQFF.

V gene TRBV4-3 combines with J gene TRBJ2-3; maybe TRBD2 (6 bases). The V end was cut by 1 base, the J end by 7 bases, with 12 bases between. Germline CDR1 LGHNA, CDR2 YSLEER. The CDR3 runs 14 residues. The CDR3 sequence is CASSQVPGLNTQYF. The DNA of the CDR3 is TGCGCCAGCAGCCAAGTACCGGGACTGAATACGCAGTATTTT.

V usage is TRBV29-1 and J usage is TRBJ2-1, with 9 bases that match TRBD2. The ends lost 2 bases at V and 1 base at J; junction bases unmatched: 6. Per germline, CDR1 SQVTM and CDR2 ANQGSEA. This CDR3 has 16 amino acids. The CDR3 reads CSVESREGQSYNEQFF. The CDR3 DNA reads as TGCAGCGTTGAATCGCGGGAGGGCCAATCCTACAATGAGCAGTTCTTC.

This clonotype was found many times. This chain uses TRBV29-1 with TRBJ2-1; a weak D match, TRBD2 (5 bases). The CDR3 covers 14 residues. The V gene's germline CDR1 is SQVTM and CDR2 ANQGSEA. V gave up 5 bases and J gave up 0 bases, with 11 bases separating them. The DNA for the CDR3 is TGCAGCGTTCTCGAGCGGAGCTCCTACAATGAGCAGTTCTTC. It yields the protein CSVLERSSYNEQFF.

Many counts were recorded for this clonotype. The V gene is TRBV5-4, the J gene TRBJ2-3, with D maybe TRBD1 (6 bases). There are 14 residues in the CDR3. The germline CDR1 and CDR2 sequences are SGHNT and YYREEE (reference sequence). The V gene lost 0 bases and the J gene lost 4 bases, with 9 bases spanning the gap. CDR3 amino acids: CASSLGTAADTQYF. DNA of the CDR3: TGTGCCAGCAGCTTGGGGACAGCCGCAGATACGCAGTATTTT.

This clonotype was found many times. The chain carries TRBV6-4 and TRBJ2-4; D not certain. Germline CDR1 is MRHNA and CDR2 is SNTAGT. The CDR3 contains 13 residues. V was shortened by 9 bases and J by 7 bases, with 16 bases between the two germline ends. The CDR3 sequence: CASATRLFNIQYF. DNA for the CDR3: TGTGCCAGTGCTACGAGACTCTTTAACATTCAGTACTTC.

This rearrangement joins TRBV14 to TRBJ2-3; D tentatively fits TRBD1 or TRBD2 (5 bases each). Deletions cut 4 bases from V and 1 base from J, with 9 bases between. This CDR3 is 14 amino acids long. Looked up from germline, CDR1 is SGHDN and CDR2 is FVKESK. As DNA, the CDR3 is TGTGCCAGCAGCCTAGGGACCCGCACAGATACGCAGTATTTT. Protein: CASSLGTRTDTQYF.

This clonotype occurred many times. The chain has TRBV6-1 and TRBJ1-6; D is unresolved. CDR3 length: 14 amino acids. The germline V and J ends were trimmed by 8 bases and 2 bases, with 10 bases remaining between them. The germline V gene encodes CDR1 MNHNS and CDR2 SASEGT. CDR3 sequence: CASLRAPYNSPLHF. The CDR3 DNA reads as TGTGCCAGCTTGAGGGCTCCCTATAATTCACCCCTCCACTTT.

This chain joins TRBV5-1 and TRBJ2-6; D not certain. Trimming stripped 2 bases from V and 0 bases from J, with 6 bases between. This CDR3 has 15 residues. CDR1 and CDR2 from the germline V gene are SGHRS and YFSETQ. The CDR3 nucleotides read TGCGCCAGCAGCTTATCGTACTCTGGGGCCAACGTCCTGACTTTC. It encodes CASSLSYSGANVLTF.

This clonotype was picked up a small number of times. DNA of the CDR3: TGCAGCGTTGAACGGCCAGGGAGAACCGGGGAGCTGTTTTTT. Amino acids: CSVERPGRTGELFF. The gene calls are TRBV29-1 and TRBJ2-2; D could derive from TRBD1 or TRBD2 (5 bases each). Germline V gene lookup returns CDR1 SQVTM and CDR2 ANQGSEA. The CDR3 totals 14 residues. The V end was cut by 2 bases, the J end by 5 bases, with 12 bases between.

This clonotype has at least ten counts. The chain combines TRBV27 with TRBJ1-4; D may be TRBD1 (6 bases). CDR3 size: 14 residues. Germline CDR1 is MNHEY and CDR2 is SMNVEV (reference sequence). The CDR3 DNA is TGTGCGCCATTAGGGGGGTCAACTAATGAAAAACTGTTTTTT. Its protein product is CAPLGGSTNEKLFF. Full variable domain (remainder filled in from reference TRBV27 and TRBJ1-4): EAQVTQNPRYLITVTGKKLTVTCSQNMNHEYMSWYRQDPGLGLRQIYYSMNVEVTDKGDVPEGYKVSRKEKRNFPLILESPSPNQTSLYFCAPLGGSTNEKLFFGSGTQLSVL.

The chain uses TRBV7-9 and TRBJ1-5, with 7 positions matching TRBD1. Germline V gene data show CDR1 as SEHNR and CDR2 as FQNEAQ (reference sequence). CDR3 length: 16 residues. Germline trimming cut 6 bases from V and 2 bases from J; bases unmatched to any gene: 10. The CDR3 reads CASSPDRTSGNQPQHF. The DNA for the CDR3 is TGTGCCAGCAGTCCGGACAGGACCTCGGGCAATCAGCCCCAGCATTTT.